These T cell receptor beta chains were read from a single sample in a study of cytomegalovirus exposure and HLA in healthy donors. Sequencing used immunoSEQ multiplex PCR; TCRdb keeps in-frame clones, though not all of them. The sample includes fewer than 130,000 clones, 50% to 65% seen only once; the top ten take 3.8%. Material for sequencing was PBMCs. The source is a man aged 25-45 years in good health and CMV-seropositive. The CDR3 runs from the conserved cysteine through the conserved F or W. The D gene is left open where the match is weak. Clone sizes are given selectively: once, few, many, or a class where the clone is expanded.

CDR3 protein: CASSGTGPGNTIYF
CDR3 DNA: TGTGCCAGCAGTGGGACAGGGCCAGGAAACACCATATATTTT
J gene: TRBJ1-3
D gene: TRBD1
clone size: once
V gene: TRBV2

CDR3 protein: CASSEERGHAYEQYF
CDR3 DNA: TGTGCCAGCAGTGAAGAGAGGGGGCACGCCTACGAGCAGTACTTC
J gene: TRBJ2-7
D gene: TRBD1
clone size: once
V gene: TRBV2

CDR3 protein: CASSLPGTTNEKLFF
CDR3 DNA: TGTGCCAGCAGTCTTCCGGGGACAACTAATGAAAAACTGTTTTTT
J gene: TRBJ1-4
D gene: NA
clone size: few
V gene: TRBV28

CDR3 protein: CASSLGTGTGIEQYF
CDR3 DNA: TGTGCCAGCAGCCTAGGTACCGGGACAGGGATCGAGCAGTACTTC
J gene: TRBJ2-7
D gene: TRBD1
clone size: NA
V gene: TRBV4-2

CDR3 protein: CASSLGASGGTDTQYF
CDR3 DNA: TGTGCCAGCAGCCTAGGGGCTAGCGGGGGGACAGATACGCAGTATTTT
J gene: TRBJ2-3
D gene: TRBD2
clone size: NA
V gene: TRBV13

CDR3 protein: CASSLAWLAGGYEQFF
CDR3 DNA: TGCGCCAGCAGCTTGGCCTGGCTAGCGGGGGGGTATGAGCAGTTCTTC
J gene: TRBJ2-1
D gene: TRBD2
clone size: NA
V gene: TRBV5-1

CDR3 protein: CASTSGLNYGYTF
CDR3 DNA: TGTGCCAGCACCTCGGGACTTAACTATGGCTACACCTTC
J gene: TRBJ1-2
D gene: NA
clone size: few
V gene: TRBV5-6

CDR3 protein: CASSMVRGPYNEQFF
CDR3 DNA: TGTGCCAGTAGTATGGTCAGGGGGCCTTACAATGAGCAGTTCTTC
J gene: TRBJ2-1
D gene: TRBD1
clone size: few
V gene: TRBV19

CDR3 protein: CASSLIVQSPLHF
CDR3 DNA: TGTGCCAGCAGCTTAATTGTTCAATCACCCCTCCACTTT
J gene: TRBJ1-6
D gene: NA
clone size: few
V gene: TRBV11-1

CDR3 protein: CAISDRLAGGNEQFF
CDR3 DNA: TGTGCCATCAGTGATCGACTAGCGGGGGGGAATGAGCAGTTCTTC
J gene: TRBJ2-1
D gene: TRBD2
clone size: NA
V gene: TRBV10-3

CDR3 protein: CASSAGIPYEQYF
CDR3 DNA: TGTGCCAGCAGTGCGGGTATTCCCTACGAGCAGTACTTC
J gene: TRBJ2-7
D gene: NA
clone size: once
V gene: TRBV5-4

CDR3 protein: CASSYSNGHEQYF
CDR3 DNA: TGTGCCAGCAGTTACTCGAATGGGCACGAGCAGTACTTC
J gene: TRBJ2-7
D gene: NA
clone size: NA
V gene: TRBV6-6

CDR3 protein: CASSSGQGNEQYF
CDR3 DNA: TGTGCCAGCAGCTCCGGACAGGGGAACGAGCAGTATTTC
J gene: TRBJ2-7
D gene: TRBD1
clone size: NA
V gene: TRBV7-8

CDR3 protein: CASSLEEVDTQYF
CDR3 DNA: TGTGCCAGCAGCCTCGAAGAGGTAGATACGCAGTATTTT
J gene: TRBJ2-3
D gene: NA
clone size: NA
V gene: TRBV13

CDR3 protein: CASSRGGKTQYF
CDR3 DNA: TGTGCCAGCAGCCGAGGGGGAAAGACCCAGTACTTC
J gene: TRBJ2-5
D gene: NA
clone size: NA
V gene: TRBV11-2

CDR3 protein: CASSALLNTGELFF
CDR3 DNA: TGTGCCAGCAGCGCTCTCTTGAACACCGGGGAGCTGTTTTTT
J gene: TRBJ2-2
D gene: NA
clone size: NA
V gene: TRBV9

CDR3 protein: CASRLGATGGTEAFF
CDR3 DNA: TGTGCCAGCCGACTAGGGGCGACAGGGGGCACTGAAGCTTTCTTT
J gene: TRBJ1-1
D gene: TRBD1
clone size: NA
V gene: TRBV19

CDR3 protein: CASSQGQLSGNTIYF
CDR3 DNA: TGCGCCAGCAGCCAAGGACAGCTCTCTGGAAACACCATATATTTT
J gene: TRBJ1-3
D gene: NA
clone size: NA
V gene: TRBV4-1

CDR3 protein: CAIRAGGADTQYF
CDR3 DNA: TGTGCCATCAGAGCGGGGGGGGCAGATACGCAGTATTTT
J gene: TRBJ2-3
D gene: TRBD2
clone size: NA
V gene: TRBV10-3

CDR3 protein: CASSFGQDRETQYF
CDR3 DNA: TGCGCCAGCAGCTTCGGACAGGACCGGGAGACCCAGTACTTC
J gene: TRBJ2-5
D gene: TRBD1
clone size: NA
V gene: TRBV5-1

CDR3 protein: CASSLTQDRGAYAFF
CDR3 DNA: TGCGCCAGCAGCTTAACTCAGGACAGGGGGGCGTACGCTTTCTTT
J gene: TRBJ1-1
D gene: TRBD1
clone size: NA
V gene: TRBV5-1

CDR3 protein: CASSQDEGRRYEQYF
CDR3 DNA: TGTGCCAGCAGCCAAGATGAGGGCAGGAGATACGAGCAGTACTTC
J gene: TRBJ2-7
D gene: NA
clone size: once
V gene: TRBV14

CDR3 protein: CASSLAPSGGEADTQYF
CDR3 DNA: TGTGCCAGCAGCTTAGCGCCTAGCGGGGGCGAGGCAGATACGCAGTATTTT
J gene: TRBJ2-3
D gene: TRBD2
clone size: NA
V gene: TRBV7-2